This T cell receptor (beta chain) was sequenced during a study of cytomegalovirus exposure and HLA in healthy donors. General study findings and limits: Among the CMV-associated chains, three were confirmed in vitro as specific for CMV antigens.

Primers for the PCR totalled 60 Vbeta and 13 Jbeta. Some clones are missing from TCRdb's copy, which holds only in-frame ones; the method was immunoSEQ multiplex PCR. The table shows 250,000 to 350,000 clones, with 80% occurring only once. This clone was counted only a few times. The antigen remains unidentified. Sequencing was performed on PBMCs. The sequence was obtained from a girl aged 2-9 years in good health and CMV-seronegative.

Here the CDR3 reads CASIATGSAYNEAFF. Written as DNA, the CDR3 is TGTGCCAGCATAGCCACCGGGTCAGCGTACAATGAAGCTTTCTTT. The chain carries TRBV28 and TRBJ1-1; D gene uncertain. CDR1 and CDR2 from the germline V gene are MDHEN and SYDVKM. V was pared by 7 bases and J by 7 bases, with 22 bases between. This CDR3 spans 15 amino acids.